The TCR beta chain under discussion was sequenced for a study of PD-L1 blockade in urothelial cancer. The CDR3 is made up of 16 amino acids. Germline lookup yields CDR1 MNHEY and CDR2 SVGAGI. Deletions cut 2 bases from V and 1 base from J, with 14 bases between. Measured with immunoSEQ multiplex PCR; TCRdb has only the in-frame clones, and not every one. In the table there are 30,000 to 45,000 clones, about nine tenths of which are singletons. This sequence originates from a man between 65 and 79 years old with urothelial cancer. Sequenced material: PBMCs, taken around atezolizumab (anti-PD-L1) treatment. The V call is TRBV6-5, the J call TRBJ1-2; D is possibly TRBD1 (6 bases). The CDR3 loop reads CASSYTDRPINYGYTF. In DNA form, the CDR3 reads TGTGCCAGCAGTTACACGGACAGACCGATTAACTATGGCTACACCTTC.